This TCR beta chain was identified in a study of T cell repertoires in cytomegalovirus infection. Across the whole study: Well-studied HLA-B-restricted epitopes and recently identified HLA-C-restricted epitopes of CMV were both used in the study. Public TCR beta signatures indicated both CMV infection and matching HLA type.

TCRdb passed the reads through MiXCR, listing each CDR3 protein once. The table includes a few hundred thousand distinct CDR3 sequences, roughly 34% detected once. This clonotype occurred once. Its cognate antigen is unknown. The germline V gene encodes CDR1 SQVTM and CDR2 ANQGSEA. Between the trimmed V and J ends, which lost 7 bases and 7 bases, there was a span of 19 bases. The CDR3 sequence is 13 residues long. The sequence was obtained from a human donor in good health (CMV status not recorded). Some clones in this sample may be carry-over from other donors' samples. The starting material was cultured PBMCs, obtained from culture after CMV antigen stimulation. The V call is TRBV29-1, the J call TRBJ1-1, with TRBD1 as a possible D gene (6 bases). Here the CDR3 reads CSAFEGGYREAFF. The DNA for the CDR3 is TGCAGCGCTTTTGAGGGGGGGTACCGTGAAGCTTTCTTT.